The T cell receptor (beta chain) described here comes from a study of cytomegalovirus exposure and HLA in healthy donors. On the study more broadly: Counted in an early data release were roughly 81 million unique TCRs from HLA-typed donors.

V lost 6 bases, J lost 2 bases, and 6 bases stayed unmatched. Germline V gene lookup returns CDR1 MNHEY and CDR2 SVGAGI. The CDR3 extends over 15 amino acids. PCR involved 60 Vbeta and 13 Jbeta primers. Produced via immunoSEQ multiplex PCR; TCRdb's table is partial and in-frame only. The repertoire holds under 150,000 clones, with just over 70% as singletons. Note on this clone: Its antigen is undetermined.

The study's findings and limits: Evidence from a later analysis indicated that most CMV-associated TCR beta chains looked HLA-restricted. It is likely that the observed cluster of highly shared sequence variants was a sequencing artifact.

The chain links TRBV6-5 to TRBJ1-5; 8 bases map to TRBD1. This TCR was sampled from a woman aged 60-75 years in good health and CMV-seropositive. Sequences were obtained from PBMCs. CDR3: CASRIGTGGNQPQHF. In DNA, the CDR3 is TGTGCCAGCAGAATAGGGACAGGAGGCAATCAGCCCCAGCATTTT.